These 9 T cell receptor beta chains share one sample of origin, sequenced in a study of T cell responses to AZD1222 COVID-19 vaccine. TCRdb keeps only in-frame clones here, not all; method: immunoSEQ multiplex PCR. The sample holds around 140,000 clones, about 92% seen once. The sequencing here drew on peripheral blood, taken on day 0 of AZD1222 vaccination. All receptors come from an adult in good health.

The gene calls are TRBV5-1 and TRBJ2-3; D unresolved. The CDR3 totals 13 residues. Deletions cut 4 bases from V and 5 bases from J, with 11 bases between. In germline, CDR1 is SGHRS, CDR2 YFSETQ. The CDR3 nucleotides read TGCGCCAGCAGCCCCGAAGCAGGAGATACGCAGTATTTT. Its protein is CASSPEAGDTQYF. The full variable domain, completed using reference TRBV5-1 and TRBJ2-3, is KAGVTQTPRYLIKTRGQQVTLSCSPISGHRSVSWYQQTPGQGLQFLFEYFSETQRNKGNFPGRFSGRQFSNSRSEMNVSTLELGDSALYLCASSPEAGDTQYFGPGTRLTVL.

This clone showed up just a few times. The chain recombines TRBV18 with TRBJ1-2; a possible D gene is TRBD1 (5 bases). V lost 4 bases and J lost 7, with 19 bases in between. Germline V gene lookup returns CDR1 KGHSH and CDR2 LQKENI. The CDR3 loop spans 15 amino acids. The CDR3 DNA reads TGTGCCAGCTCACTTCGGGACTATGAGGCAGGTGGCTACACCTTC. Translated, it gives CASSLRDYEAGGYTF.

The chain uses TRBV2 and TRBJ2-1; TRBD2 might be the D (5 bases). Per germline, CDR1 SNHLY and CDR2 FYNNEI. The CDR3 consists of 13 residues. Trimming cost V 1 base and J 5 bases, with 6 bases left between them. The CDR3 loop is CASSEVGNNEQFF. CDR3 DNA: TGTGCCAGCAGTGAAGTCGGGAACAATGAGCAGTTCTTC.

The CDR3 sequence: CASSLRGVSVRGYTF. CDR3 bases: TGTGCCAGCAGTCTTAGGGGGGTTTCAGTGAGGGGCTACACCTTC. The genes are TRBV27 and TRBJ1-2, with D maybe TRBD1 (6 bases). V was pared by 5 bases and J by 8 bases, with 21 bases between. Germline CDR1 and CDR2: MNHEY and SMNVEV (reference sequence). This CDR3 is built from 15 residues.

The CDR3 coding sequence is TGCGCCAGCAGTGAGTCGACCGTACACAGGGGGCTCTATGGCTACACCTTC. Its translation is CASSESTVHRGLYGYTF. The chain joins TRBV10-1 to TRBJ1-2; 9 bases map to TRBD1. The CDR3 is made up of 17 amino acids. Germline CDR1 WNHNN, CDR2 SYGVQD (reference sequence). V was clipped by 0 bases and J by 4 bases; unmatched bases: 9.

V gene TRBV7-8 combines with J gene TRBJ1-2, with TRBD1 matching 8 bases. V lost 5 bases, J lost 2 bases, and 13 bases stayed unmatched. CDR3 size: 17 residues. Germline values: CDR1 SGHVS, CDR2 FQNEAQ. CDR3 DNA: TGTGCCAGCAGCACCACCCTTGCCGGACAGGGAAACTATGGCTACACCTTC. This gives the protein CASSTTLAGQGNYGYTF.

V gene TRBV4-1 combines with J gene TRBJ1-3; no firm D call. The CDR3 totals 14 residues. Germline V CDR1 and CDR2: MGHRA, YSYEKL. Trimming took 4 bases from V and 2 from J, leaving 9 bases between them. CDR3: CASSLGGTGNTIYF. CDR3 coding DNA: TGCGCCAGCAGCCTTGGAGGGACTGGAAACACCATATATTTT.

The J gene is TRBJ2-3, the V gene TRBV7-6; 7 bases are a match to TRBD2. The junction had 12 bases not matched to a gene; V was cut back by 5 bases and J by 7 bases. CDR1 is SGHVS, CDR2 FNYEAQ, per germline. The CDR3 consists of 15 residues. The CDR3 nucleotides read TGTGCCAGCAGCCCTCGGTCGCTAGCGGCGAATACGCAGTATTTT. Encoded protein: CASSPRSLAANTQYF.

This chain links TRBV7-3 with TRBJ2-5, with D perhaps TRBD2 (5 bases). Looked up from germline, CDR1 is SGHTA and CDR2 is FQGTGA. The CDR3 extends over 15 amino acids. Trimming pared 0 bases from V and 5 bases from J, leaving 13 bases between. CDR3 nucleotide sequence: TGTGCCAGCAGCTTAACAGTCGGCCGAGGGGAGACCCAGTACTTC. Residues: CASSLTVGRGETQYF.